This TCR beta chain was sequenced during a study of blood T cells in healthy people across ages. This clonotype was seen only a few times. Antigen: not known. The germline V and J ends were trimmed by 7 bases and 5 bases, with 14 bases remaining between them. The CDR3 length is 13 residues. CDR1 is SSHAT and CDR2 is FNYEAQ in the germline V gene (reference sequence). A second about 7 to 11 cycle PCR used barcoded and J-beta primers. Sequencing of every sample gave 2.5 million or more CDR3-containing paired-end reads. TCRdb itself ran the 5' RACE reads through MiXCR, one entry per CDR3 protein. The table shows 1.5 million to 2 million distinct CDR3 sequences, with 28% occurring only once. Study-wide findings and caveats: The CMV status of each donor remained undetermined, and this could have confounded shifts in expanded clonotypes.

Sequenced material: blood. This TCR derives from a woman aged 25-40 years in good health. V gene TRBV7-7 combines with J gene TRBJ2-5; no clear D gene. CDR3 coding DNA: TGTGCCAGCACCATTGGGGTTGGGGAGACCCAGTACTTC. It codes for CASTIGVGETQYF.